This T cell receptor (beta chain) came from a study of graft-versus-host responses after intestinal transplantation. Study-level background: Anti-thymocyte globulin was used for induction in all recipients, who then took tacrolimus and steroids for about 3 years.

Of note for this clone: Its antigen remains unknown.

Assay used: immunoSEQ multiplex PCR; TCRdb lists only in-frame clones, some missing. The sample consists of about 90,000 clones, 90% to 95% of them appearing once. Study-level results: Among recipient marrow samples, GvH clones were found; some appeared first in ileum or blood. Declines in HvG clones occurring early post-transplant were associated with peak circulating GvH clone levels.

V lost 4 bases to trimming and J lost 1 base; unmatched junction nucleotides: 6. The CDR3 consists of 15 residues. The germline V gene has CDR1 SGHVS and CDR2 FNYEAQ. The rearrangement joins TRBV7-6 to TRBJ2-7; 8 bases are shared with TRBD1. The TCR comes from a human donor who was the organ donor for an intestinal transplant. The sequences come from unstimulated CD8+ T cells sorted from spleen or lymph node cells, collected before transplant. The CDR3 region is CASSSGTGPSYEQYF. The CDR3 DNA is TGTGCCAGCAGCTCCGGGACAGGTCCTTCCTACGAGCAGTACTTC. The full variable domain, rest sourced from reference TRBV7-6 and TRBJ2-7, is GAGVSQSPRYKVTKRGQDVALRCDPISGHVSLYWYRQALGQGPEFLTYFNYEAQQDKSGLPNDRFSAERPEGSISTLTIQRTEQRDSAMYRCASSSGTGPSYEQYFGPGTRLTVT.